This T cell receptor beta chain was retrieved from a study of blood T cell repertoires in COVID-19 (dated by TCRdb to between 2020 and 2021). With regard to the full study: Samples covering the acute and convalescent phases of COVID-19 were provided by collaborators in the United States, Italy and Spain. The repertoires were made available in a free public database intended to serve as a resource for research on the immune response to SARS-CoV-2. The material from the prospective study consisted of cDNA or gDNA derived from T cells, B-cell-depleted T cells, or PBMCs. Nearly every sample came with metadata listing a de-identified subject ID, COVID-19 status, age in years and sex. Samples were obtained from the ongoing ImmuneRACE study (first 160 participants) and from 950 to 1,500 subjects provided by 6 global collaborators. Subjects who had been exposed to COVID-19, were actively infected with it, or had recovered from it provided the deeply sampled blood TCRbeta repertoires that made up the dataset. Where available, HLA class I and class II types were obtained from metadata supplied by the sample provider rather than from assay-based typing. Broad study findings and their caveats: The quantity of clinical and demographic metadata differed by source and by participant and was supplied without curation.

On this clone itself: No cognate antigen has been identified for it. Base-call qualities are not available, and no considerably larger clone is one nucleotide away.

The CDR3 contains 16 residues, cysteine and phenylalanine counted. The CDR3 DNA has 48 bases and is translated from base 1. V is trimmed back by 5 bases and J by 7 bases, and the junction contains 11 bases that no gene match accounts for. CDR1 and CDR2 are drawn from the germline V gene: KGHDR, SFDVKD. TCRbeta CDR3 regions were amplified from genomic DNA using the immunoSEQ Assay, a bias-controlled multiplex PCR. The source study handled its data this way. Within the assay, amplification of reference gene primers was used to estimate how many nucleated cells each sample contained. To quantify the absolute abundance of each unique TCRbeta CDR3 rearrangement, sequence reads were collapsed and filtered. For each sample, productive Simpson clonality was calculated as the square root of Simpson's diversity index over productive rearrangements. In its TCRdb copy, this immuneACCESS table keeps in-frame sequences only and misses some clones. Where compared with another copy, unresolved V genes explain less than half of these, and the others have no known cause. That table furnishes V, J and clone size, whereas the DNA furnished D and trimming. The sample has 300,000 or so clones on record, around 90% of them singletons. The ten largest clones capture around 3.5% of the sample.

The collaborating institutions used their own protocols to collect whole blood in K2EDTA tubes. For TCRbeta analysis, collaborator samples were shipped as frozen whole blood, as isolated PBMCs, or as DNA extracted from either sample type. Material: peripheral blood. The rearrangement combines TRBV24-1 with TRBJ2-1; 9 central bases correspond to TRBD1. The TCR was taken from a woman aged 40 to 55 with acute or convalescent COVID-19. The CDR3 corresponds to CATSAPRDRDVNEQFF. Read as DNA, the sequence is TGTGCCACCAGTGCGCCCCGGGACAGGGACGTAAATGAGCAGTTCTTC.